Below, 26 T cell receptor beta chains from the same sample are listed, as sequenced in a study of PD-1 blockade in classical Hodgkin lymphoma. TCRdb's copy holds only in-frame clones and misses some; the assay was immunoSEQ multiplex PCR. Here the sample spans about 50,000 clones, 73% being singletons. Each patient experienced a relapse that followed autologous stem cell transplantation, and brentuximab vedotin exposure varied. The sample here was peripheral blood mononuclear cells (PBMCs), taken before the second cycle of nivolumab. The receptor set was obtained from a human donor with classical Hodgkin lymphoma.

The V and J genes are TRBV28 and TRBJ2-1; D gene uncertain. Trimming left V 5 bases short and J 7 bases short, with 18 bases between. The CDR3 has 15 residues. The V gene's germline CDR1 is MDHEN and CDR2 SYDVKM. CDR3 DNA: TGTGCCAGCAGTCCCGGTTGGGGTAATGGTAATGAGCAGTTCTTC. Its translation is CASSPGWGNGNEQFF.

This sequence joins TRBV7-9 and TRBJ1-1; D is ambiguous. From germline, CDR1 is SEHNR and CDR2 FQNEAQ (reference sequence). The CDR3 is 13 residues long. V was cut by 1 base and J by 6 bases, with 9 bases left in between. CDR3 nucleotide sequence: TGTGCCAGCAGCTTAGTAGATTTCTCTGAAGCTTTCTTT. It specifies CASSLVDFSEAFF.

This clone was seen a few times. This chain's CDR3 is CASSSGGRAYNEQFF. The CDR3 DNA reads as TGTGCCAGCAGCTCCGGAGGGAGGGCCTACAATGAGCAGTTCTTC. The rearrangement uses TRBV9 and TRBJ2-1; 7 nucleotides line up with TRBD2. The CDR3 is made up of 15 amino acids. The germline V gene encodes CDR1 SGDLS and CDR2 YYNGEE. V was clipped by 4 bases and J by 2 bases; unmatched bases: 6.

There are a few counts of this clone. This sequence joins TRBV27 and TRBJ2-1; 7 nucleotides align to TRBD2. The V gene end was trimmed by 3 bases and the J gene end by 3 bases; junction bases not matched to a gene: 5. Germline assignment: CDR1 MNHEY and CDR2 SMNVEV (reference sequence). This CDR3 contains 15 residues. The CDR3 nucleotides read TGTGCCAGCAGTTTTTCCAGCGGGAACTACAATGAGCAGTTCTTC. Protein sequence: CASSFSSGNYNEQFF.

This clone was seen only a few times. V and J are TRBV15 and TRBJ2-7, with D tentatively TRBD2 (5 bases). V gave up 4 bases and J gave up 2 bases, with 15 bases separating them. Germline CDR1 reads LNHNV; CDR2 reads YYDKDF (reference sequence). CDR3 length: 15 residues. The CDR3 sequence is CATSTQRGPAYEQYF. DNA for the CDR3: TGTGCCACCAGCACGCAACGAGGGCCCGCCTACGAGCAGTACTTC. Drawing the rest from reference TRBV15 and TRBJ2-7, the complete variable domain is DAMVIQNPRYQVTQFGKPVTLSCSQTLNHNVMYWYQQKSSQAPKLLFHYYDKDFNNEADTPDNFQSRRPNTSFCFLDIRSPGLGDTAMYLCATSTQRGPAYEQYFGPGTRLTVT.

This clone was detected a few times. The chain uses TRBV25-1 and TRBJ1-2; D not certain. CDR1 is MGHDK, CDR2 SYGVNS, per germline. This CDR3 is 12 amino acids long. V was trimmed by 0 bases and J by 8 bases, leaving 7 bases between them. CDR3 amino acids: CASSEYQTGYTF. DNA for the CDR3: TGTGCCAGCAGTGAATATCAAACGGGCTACACCTTC.

J is TRBJ2-7 and V is TRBV7-9; weak D call: TRBD1 (5 bases). The CDR3 has 14 residues. Germline CDR1 and CDR2: SEHNR and FQNEAQ (reference sequence). Trimming took 6 bases from V and 3 from J, leaving 15 bases between them. The CDR3 nucleotides read TGTGCCAGCAGGGGTAATGGGGCAGACTACGAGCAGTACTTC. Protein sequence: CASRGNGADYEQYF.

The chain combines TRBV27 with TRBJ2-1; perhaps TRBD2 as D (6 bases). This CDR3 has 16 amino acids. V lost 7 bases, J lost 2 bases, and 18 bases lay in between. CDR1 and CDR2 from the germline V gene are MNHEY and SMNVEV (reference sequence). CDR3 in amino acids: CASTSGDGITYNEQFF. The CDR3, as DNA: TGTGCCAGCACCTCGGGGGACGGAATTACCTACAATGAGCAGTTCTTC.

The V gene is TRBV30, the J gene TRBJ2-1, with a tentative D call TRBD2 (6 bases). The CDR3 contains 14 residues. Germline CDR1 reads GTSNPN; CDR2 reads SVGIG (reference sequence). V dropped 4 bases and J dropped 3 bases, with 13 bases sitting between them. CDR3 in amino acids: CAWTLGGNYNEQFF. CDR3 in DNA: TGTGCCTGGACCCTGGGGGGTAACTACAATGAGCAGTTCTTC.

The chain recombines TRBV13 with TRBJ2-6; D perhaps matches TRBD1 (5 bases). Germline assignment: CDR1 PRHDT and CDR2 FYEKMQ (reference sequence). This CDR3 has 16 amino acids. Trimming pared 3 bases from V and 4 bases from J, leaving 13 bases between. The chain's CDR3 is CASSLQGVTGANVLTF. The CDR3 nucleotides are TGTGCCAGCAGCTTGCAGGGTGTTACCGGGGCCAACGTCCTGACTTTC.

J is TRBJ1-4 and V is TRBV7-6, with TRBD1 as a possible D gene (5 bases). The CDR3 covers 14 residues. The germline gives CDR1 SGHVS, CDR2 FNYEAQ. The ends were cut back, 5 bases at V and 8 bases at J, with 15 bases in the middle. The CDR3 DNA sequence: TGTGCCAGCAGCGGGGGGGTAACGGGGGAAAAACTGTTTTTT. This gives the protein CASSGGVTGEKLFF.

The chain carries TRBV6-6 and TRBJ2-7; D not resolved. Germline assignment: CDR1 MNHNY and CDR2 SVGAGI (reference sequence). V lost 3 bases and J lost 12, with 27 bases in between. The CDR3 loop spans 16 amino acids. Here the CDR3 DNA reads TGTGCCAGCAGTTATTCAGGAGTAGGGCCCGCCGTGGCTACGTACTTC. Translation gives CASSYSGVGPAVATYF.

A few counts support this clone. The chain uses TRBV13 and TRBJ1-6, with 7 positions matching TRBD1. The CDR3 length is 15 residues. After removal of 6 bases from V and 4 bases from J, the junction contained 6 bases not matched to a gene. CDR1 and CDR2 from the germline V gene are PRHDT and FYEKMQ (reference sequence). The DNA of the CDR3 is TGTGCCAGCAGGCTGAAGGGGGCGTATAATTCACCCCTCCACTTT. This encodes CASRLKGAYNSPLHF.

The table lists this clone with a count of one. The chain's CDR3 is CASSPPSIPYEQYF. The CDR3 DNA sequence: TGTGCCAGCTCACCACCATCCATACCCTACGAGCAGTACTTC. The chain combines TRBV18 with TRBJ2-7; D is ambiguous. The CDR3 has 14 amino acids. Germline CDR1 reads KGHSH; CDR2 reads LQKENI. V lost 0 bases, J lost 2 bases, and 8 bases lay in between.

Turning to this clone: The DNA is omitted, as the CDR3 cannot be located on it reliably, and the CDR3 follows TCRdb's listing. This chain links TRBV19 with TRBJ1-1; the table calls TRBD1, which could not be checked here. The CDR3 comprises 16 residues, both ends counted. CDR1 and CDR2 (germline): LNHDA, SQIVND (reference sequence). The CDR3 here is CASTSDRGYLNTEAFF.

This sequence joins TRBV7-9 and TRBJ2-2; maybe TRBD1 (6 bases). Trimming removed 1 base from V and 6 bases from J, with 9 bases in between. This CDR3 contains 14 residues. The germline V gene encodes CDR1 SEHNR and CDR2 FQNEAQ (reference sequence). The CDR3 sequence is CASSLDGGAGELFF. For the CDR3, the DNA is TGTGCCAGCAGCTTAGATGGGGGCGCCGGGGAGCTGTTTTTT.

V gene TRBV6-1 combines with J gene TRBJ2-7; D is possibly TRBD1 or TRBD2 (7 bases each). The CDR3 runs to 15 residues. The V end was cut by 4 bases, the J end by 4 bases, with 17 bases between. Germline values: CDR1 MNHNS, CDR2 SASEGT. CDR3 bases: TGTGCCAGCAGTGCCGGGGGAGGGGGCGGGTACGAGCAGTACTTC. Translation gives CASSAGGGGGYEQYF.

This chain joins TRBV9 and TRBJ1-2; the match to TRBD1 covers 8 bases. CDR1 SGDLS and CDR2 YYNGEE come from the germline V gene. The CDR3 contains 13 residues. Trimming removed 4 bases from V and 6 bases from J; junction bases left unmatched: 5. The CDR3 coding sequence is TGTGCCAGCAGCTTGGGACAGGATCATGGCTACACCTTC. Translation gives CASSLGQDHGYTF.

V usage is TRBV2 and J usage is TRBJ1-1; D is undetermined. V dropped 7 bases and J dropped 3 bases, with 15 bases sitting between them. The CDR3 totals 14 residues. Germline V gene lookup returns CDR1 SNHLY and CDR2 FYNNEI. The CDR3 sequence is CASKLGEGYTEAFF. DNA of the CDR3: TGTGCCAGCAAGTTGGGTGAAGGGTACACTGAAGCTTTCTTT. Full variable domain (missing parts from reference TRBV2 and TRBJ1-1): EPEVTQTPSHQVTQMGQEVILRCVPISNHLYFYWYRQILGQKVEFLVSFYNNEISEKSEIFDDQFSVERPDGSNFTLKIRSTKLEDSAMYFCASKLGEGYTEAFFGQGTRLTVV.

The chain links TRBV11-1 to TRBJ1-2, with a possible D match to TRBD1 (6 bases). The CDR3 loop spans 15 amino acids. CDR1 is SGHAT, CDR2 FQDESV, per germline (reference sequence). Trimming removed 1 base from V and 7 bases from J, with 16 bases in between. In nucleotides, the CDR3 is TGTGCCAGCAGCTTAGAGACGGGGGGCGAAAGTGGCTACACCTTC. This codes for CASSLETGGESGYTF.

The CDR3 bases are TGTGCCAGTAGTTTTAGGAGCAGTGAGCAGTTCTTC. Its translation: CASSFRSSEQFF. V gene TRBV19 combines with J gene TRBJ2-1; D is unresolved. Trimming took off 5 bases at V and 9 bases at J, with 11 bases between the two ends. Germline V lookup: CDR1 LNHDA, CDR2 SQIVND (reference sequence). The CDR3 spans 12 residues.

This chain connects TRBV7-9 to TRBJ1-5; D unresolved. The CDR3 totals 15 residues. V lost 5 bases and J 4 bases, leaving 15 bases between the germline ends. Germline CDR1 reads SEHNR; CDR2 reads FQNEAQ (reference sequence). The CDR3 is CASSGSSLSNQPQHF. The CDR3 DNA follows: TGTGCCAGCAGCGGCTCGTCTTTAAGTAATCAGCCCCAGCATTTT.

The CDR3 here is CASSQVGPRSSYNEQFF. CDR3 DNA: TGTGCCAGCAGCCAAGTGGGGCCCCGGAGCTCCTACAATGAGCAGTTCTTC. This chain links TRBV14 with TRBJ2-1; a weak D match, TRBD1 (5 bases). This CDR3 is built from 17 residues. CDR1 SGHDN and CDR2 FVKESK come from the germline V gene. V was shortened by 1 base and J by 0 bases, with 13 bases between the two germline ends.

V gene TRBV30 combines with J gene TRBJ1-4; D perhaps matches TRBD1 (5 bases). The CDR3 is 12 residues long. The germline gives CDR1 GTSNPN, CDR2 SVGIG (reference sequence). Trimming took 1 base from V and 5 from J, leaving 5 bases between them. CDR3 nucleotides: TGTGCCTGGAGTGCAGGGAATGAAAAACTGTTTTTT. As protein: CAWSAGNEKLFF. Filled out from reference TRBV30 and TRBJ1-4, the complete variable domain reads SQTIHQWPATLVQPVGSPLSLECTVEGTSNPNLYWYRQAAGRGLQLLFYSVGIGQISSEVPQNLSASRPQDRQFILSSKKLLLSDSGFYLCAWSAGNEKLFFGSGTQLSVL.

The rearrangement links TRBV28 to TRBJ2-7; possibly TRBD1 for D (5 bases). Trimming took 4 bases from V and 4 from J, leaving 17 bases between them. The CDR3 totals 15 residues. Germline CDR1 reads MDHEN; CDR2 reads SYDVKM. CDR3 amino acids: CASSSSRVTTYEQYF. The CDR3 DNA reads as TGTGCCAGCAGTTCCTCCAGGGTTACGACTTACGAGCAGTACTTC.

This clone was observed a few times. This sequence joins TRBV7-2 and TRBJ2-1, with D possibly matching TRBD1 (6 bases). The V and J ends lost 5 bases and 5 bases respectively, with 10 bases between them. CDR3 length: 13 residues. CDR1 is SGHTA and CDR2 is FQGNSA in the germline V gene. The CDR3 loop is CASSTRGDNEQFF. Written as DNA, the CDR3 is TGTGCCAGCAGCACCAGGGGAGACAATGAGCAGTTCTTC.